The present entry profiles one T cell receptor (beta chain) with its context. Antigen specificity is unknown. These data come from a study of cytomegalovirus exposure and HLA in healthy donors. Study outcomes and limitations: A later analysis linked a missense DCLRE1C variant to TCR beta V- and J-gene trimming. Excluded were some V segments that proved indistinguishable, including TRBV6-2 and TRBV6-3. It was approximately 160 TCR beta chains that were listed as cytomegalovirus-associated.

With V trimmed by 0 bases and J by 1 base, 3 bases remained unmatched. Germline V lookup: CDR1 SGHRS, CDR2 YFSETQ. The CDR3 totals 17 residues. It was with 60 Vbeta and 13 Jbeta primers that the PCR ran. The data were produced by immunoSEQ multiplex PCR, yet TCRdb's version contains in-frame clones alone and is incomplete. The table records about 90,000 clones, 74% of them present only once. The sequencing input was PBMCs. The sequence derives from a man younger than 45 in good health and CMV-seropositive. J is TRBJ2-3 and V is TRBV5-1, with 12 bases matching TRBD2. DNA for the CDR3: TGCGCCAGCAGCTTGGAGGGACTAGCGGGCCGCACAGATACGCAGTATTTT. Residues: CASSLEGLAGRTDTQYF.